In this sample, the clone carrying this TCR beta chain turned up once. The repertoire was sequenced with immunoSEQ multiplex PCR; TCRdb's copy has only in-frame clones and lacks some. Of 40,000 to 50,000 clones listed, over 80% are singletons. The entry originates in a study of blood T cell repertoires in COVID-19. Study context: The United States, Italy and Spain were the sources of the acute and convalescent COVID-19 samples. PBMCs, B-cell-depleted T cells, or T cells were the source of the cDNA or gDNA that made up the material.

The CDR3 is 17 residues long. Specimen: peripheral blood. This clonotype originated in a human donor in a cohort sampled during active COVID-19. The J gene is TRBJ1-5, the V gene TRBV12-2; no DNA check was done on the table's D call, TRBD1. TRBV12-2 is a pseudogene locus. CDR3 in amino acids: CASRSKGKDAKDQPQHF. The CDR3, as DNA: TGTGCAAGTCGCTCTAAGGGGAAAGATGCAAAGGATCAGCCCCAGCATTTT.